This T cell receptor (beta chain) was captured in a study of shared clonotypes between healthy human individuals. TCRdb keeps only in-frame clones here, not all; method: immunoSEQ multiplex PCR. The sample has 2 million to 2.5 million clones; roughly 94% are singletons. This CDR3 spans 15 amino acids. Germline CDR1 and CDR2: MGHRA and YSYEKL. Deletions cut 3 bases from V and 4 bases from J, with 16 bases between. On this clone: As yet, its antigen is unknown.

Naivety among CD8 cells was defined by CD45RO negativity and positive CCR7 selection, thereby excluding terminally differentiated effector memory CD45RA+ cells. The study's findings and limits: Across subsets, estimated richness was generally greater for naive than for memory populations.

The V call is TRBV4-1, the J call TRBJ2-7, with a tentative D call TRBD2 (6 bases). The TCR comes from a man in his late teens or twenties in good health. The sequenced sample was naive CD8+ T cells sorted from blood. The CDR3 DNA is TGCGCCAGCAGCCACTCCGGGACTTTACCATACGAGCAGTACTTC. This sequence encodes CASSHSGTLPYEQYF.